This T cell receptor beta chain was recorded in a study of blood T cell repertoires in COVID-19. About the study: PBMCs, B-cell-depleted T cells, or T cells were the source of the cDNA or gDNA that made up the material.

Assay: immunoSEQ multiplex PCR; the TCRdb copy retains only in-frame clones and omits some. The profile shows about 190,000 clones, about nine tenths of them singletons. The CDR3 is made up of 16 amino acids. The ends lost 4 bases at V and 5 bases at J; junction bases unmatched: 10. Looked up from germline, CDR1 is SGHRS and CDR2 is YFSETQ. The receptor's source is a man aged 35-49 years with acute or convalescent COVID-19. Sequenced: peripheral blood. V gene TRBV5-1 combines with J gene TRBJ1-1; 11 bases line up with TRBD1. The CDR3 loop reads CASSPGTGGGWTEAFF. The CDR3 DNA reads TGCGCCAGCAGCCCCGGGACAGGGGGAGGTTGGACTGAAGCTTTCTTT. The complete variable domain, with remaining parts taken from reference TRBV5-1 and TRBJ1-1, reads KAGVTQTPRYLIKTRGQQVTLSCSPISGHRSVSWYQQTPGQGLQFLFEYFSETQRNKGNFPGRFSGRQFSNSRSEMNVSTLELGDSALYLCASSPGTGGGWTEAFFGQGTRLTVV.